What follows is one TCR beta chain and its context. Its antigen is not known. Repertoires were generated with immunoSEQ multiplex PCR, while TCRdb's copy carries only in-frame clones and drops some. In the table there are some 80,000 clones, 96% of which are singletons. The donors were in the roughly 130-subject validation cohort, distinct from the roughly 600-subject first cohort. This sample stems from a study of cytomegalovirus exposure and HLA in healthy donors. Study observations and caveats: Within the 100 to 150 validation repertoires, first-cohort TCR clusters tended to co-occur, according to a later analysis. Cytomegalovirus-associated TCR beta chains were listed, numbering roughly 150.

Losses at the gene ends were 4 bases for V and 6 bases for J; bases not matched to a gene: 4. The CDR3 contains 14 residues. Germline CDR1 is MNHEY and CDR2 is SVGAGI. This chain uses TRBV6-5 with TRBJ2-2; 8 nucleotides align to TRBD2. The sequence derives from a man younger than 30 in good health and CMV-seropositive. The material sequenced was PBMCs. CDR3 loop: CASSSGLEPGELFF. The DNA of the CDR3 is TGTGCCAGCAGTTCGGGACTAGAACCCGGGGAGCTGTTTTTT.